This T cell receptor beta chain was retrieved from a study of control samples from healthy donors and cancer patients. Germline V gene lookup returns CDR1 SGHNT and CDR2 YYREEE (reference sequence). The CDR3 totals 13 residues. Trimming took 2 bases from V and 6 from J; bases not matched to a gene: 4. The assay was immunoSEQ multiplex PCR, and TCRdb's table has in-frame clones only and misses some. The sample lists over 150,000 clones; 85% to 95% were seen once. This clonotype was sampled from a young woman in good health. What was sequenced was blood. V gene TRBV5-4 combines with J gene TRBJ1-2, with TRBD1 identical over 7 bases. The CDR3 sequence is CASSLQGPNGYTF. DNA for the CDR3: TGTGCCAGCAGCTTACAGGGGCCGAATGGCTACACCTTC.